This is a list of T cell receptor beta chains from one sample in a study of T cell responses to AZD1222 COVID-19 vaccine. Sequencing used immunoSEQ multiplex PCR; TCRdb keeps in-frame clones, though not all of them. The sample lists about 120,000 clones, roughly 89% occurring once. Sample: peripheral blood, taken on day 0 of AZD1222 vaccination. Receptors originate from an adult in good health. Both conserved end residues are part of each CDR3.

J | V | CDR3
TRBJ2-7 | TRBV28 | CASRDRGGSYEQYF
TRBJ2-2 | TRBV5-4 | CASSWTSGVTGELFF
TRBJ1-1 | TRBV5-1 | CASSLRTGAARGDTEAFF
TRBJ1-5 | TRBV19 | CASTFGTQPQHF
TRBJ1-4 | TRBV18 | CASSPTRGRGEKLFF
TRBJ1-3 | TRBV7-2 | CASSLGSQLSGNTIYF
TRBJ2-7 | TRBV3-1/TRBV3-2 | CASSQIGRDSEQYF
TRBJ2-1 | TRBV19 | CASSGTSGGSYNEQFF
TRBJ1-1 | TRBV19 | CASSRTGTTSNTEAFF
TRBJ1-1 | TRBV18 | CASSPLSKNTEAFF
TRBJ1-1 | TRBV20-1 | CSASRTAKNTEAFF